This TCR beta chain was sequenced during a study of blood T cell repertoires in COVID-19. Study context: COVID-19 samples collected from the United States, Italy and Spain covered acute and convalescent phases.

Sequencing was performed with immunoSEQ multiplex PCR; in TCRdb, only in-frame clones are kept and a portion is missing. The data show under 50,000 clones, with about 90% seen just once and 6.4% held by the top ten. V lost 6 bases to trimming and J lost 0 bases; unmatched junction nucleotides: 5. Germline V gene data show CDR1 as SQVTM and CDR2 as ANQGSEA. The CDR3 spans 13 residues. The source material was peripheral blood. This chain connects TRBV29-1 to TRBJ2-7; 7 positions match TRBD1. The sequence derives from a man aged 70 or older with active COVID-19. The CDR3 bases are TGCAGCGTCAGGACAGGAGTCTCCTACGAGCAGTACTTC. As protein: CSVRTGVSYEQYF.